A single sample gave rise to the 6 T cell receptor beta chains below, sequenced in a study of identical twins (dated by TCRdb to the mid-2010s). Libraries were built with 5' RACE. Data came from an Illumina HiSeq 2000. TCRdb redid the processing of the public reads, applying fastp at Q25 and MiXCR, and retained in-frame beta chains. Rows are unified per CDR3 protein, each entry keeping the most common DNA and genes. The sample table holds 650,000 to 800,000 distinct CDR3 sequences, of which roughly 8% were seen once. The leading ten clones occupy approximately 0.96% of the sample. The same sample was also studied in work on yellow fever vaccine responses in identical twins.

The sequenced material came from PBMCs. These receptors all stem from a young woman in good health.

This clonotype was picked up a small number of times. The chain recombines TRBV7-2 with TRBJ2-3, with 12 bases lining up with TRBD2. Germline V gene data show CDR1 as SGHTA and CDR2 as FQGNSA. With V trimmed by 2 bases and J by 6 bases, 3 bases remained unmatched. The CDR3 extends over 15 amino acids. CDR3 amino acids: CASSLSLAGGDTQYF. CDR3 in DNA: TGTGCCAGCAGCTTATCGCTAGCGGGAGGGGATACGCAGTATTTT.

J is TRBJ2-2 and V is TRBV27, with a weak D call TRBD1 (6 bases). From germline, CDR1 is MNHEY and CDR2 SMNVEV (reference sequence). The CDR3 is made up of 15 amino acids. V lost 5 bases, J lost 0 bases, and 10 bases lay in between. The CDR3: CASSEQGANTGELFF. In DNA form, the CDR3 reads TGTGCCAGCAGTGAACAGGGAGCGAACACCGGGGAGCTGTTTTTT.

This clonotype appeared a single time. The V call is TRBV10-1, the J call TRBJ2-7, with D unresolved. The CDR3 consists of 13 residues. Trimming removed 2 bases from V and 5 bases from J, with 10 bases in between. CDR1 WNHNN and CDR2 SYGVQD come from the germline V gene (reference sequence). CDR3 region: CASSEPPQNEQYF. The DNA for the CDR3 is TGCGCCAGCAGTGAGCCGCCCCAGAACGAGCAGTACTTC.

CDR3: CSVEEGRMGTALYEQYF. CDR3 DNA: TGCAGCGTTGAAGAGGGTCGGATGGGGACAGCCCTCTACGAGCAGTACTTC. The chain links TRBV29-1 to TRBJ2-7; the match to TRBD1 covers 7 bases. After removal of 0 bases from V and 3 bases from J, the junction contained 14 bases not matched to a gene. This CDR3 is built from 17 residues. Germline V gene sequence: CDR1 SQVTM, CDR2 ANQGSEA.

The chain has TRBV29-1 and TRBJ1-1, with D perhaps TRBD1 (6 bases). V was trimmed by 4 bases and J by 3 bases, leaving 18 bases between them. Germline V gene lookup returns CDR1 SQVTM and CDR2 ANQGSEA. CDR3 length: 15 residues. CDR3 residues: CSVGGGQFLDTEAFF. CDR3 bases: TGCAGCGTTGGTGGGGGGCAATTCTTAGACACTGAAGCTTTCTTT.

The chain employs TRBV12-3 or TRBV12-4 and TRBJ2-1; 7 positions match TRBD1. Trimming removed 9 bases from V and 0 bases from J; junction bases left unmatched: 5. This CDR3 has 14 amino acids. CDR3 nucleotides: TGTGCCAGTCTGGACAGGAGCTCCTACAATGAGCAGTTCTTC. It yields the protein CASLDRSSYNEQFF.